This TCR beta chain comes out of a study of cytomegalovirus exposure and HLA in healthy donors. Primers for the PCR totalled 60 Vbeta and 13 Jbeta. The repertoire was sequenced with immunoSEQ multiplex PCR; TCRdb's copy has only in-frame clones and lacks some. This table has about 130,000 clones, 65% to 90% appearing once. Notes on this clone: The antigen is undetermined.

General study points: Three CMV-associated chains proved CMV antigen-specific in vitro. Reports indicate that TCR beta sequences accurately predicted the HLA-A and HLA-B alleles of most subjects. HLA alleles showed associations with 15,000 to 20,000 TCR beta sequences in a later analysis, at a 0.05 false discovery rate. CMV serostatus stood as the only immune exposure information on hand.

This CDR3 comprises 14 residues. Trimming cost V 7 bases and J 4 bases, with 15 bases left between them. The V gene's germline CDR1 is LNHNV and CDR2 YYDKDF (reference sequence). V is TRBV15 and J is TRBJ2-3; D gene ambiguous. Sequenced input: PBMCs. This sequence was found in a girl aged 2-9 years in good health and CMV-seronegative. CDR3 region: CATINPERPDTQYF. The CDR3 DNA follows: TGTGCCACCATAAACCCAGAGAGGCCAGATACGCAGTATTTT.